This paragraph reports one TCR beta chain. The CDR3 has 14 residues. Deletions cut 2 bases from V and 4 bases from J, with 11 bases between. Germline V CDR1 and CDR2: SGHTA, FQGTGA. These data belong to a study of control samples from healthy donors and cancer patients. Assay used: immunoSEQ multiplex PCR; TCRdb lists only in-frame clones, some missing. The sample carries 120,000 or so clones, roughly 87% recorded once. Material for sequencing was blood. V gene TRBV7-3 combines with J gene TRBJ1-2; D remains unclear. The TCR sequence derives from a man younger than 35 in good health. For the CDR3, the DNA is TGTGCCAGCAGCTTAGAGCCTACGGGCTATGGCTACACCTTC. It is translated as CASSLEPTGYGYTF.